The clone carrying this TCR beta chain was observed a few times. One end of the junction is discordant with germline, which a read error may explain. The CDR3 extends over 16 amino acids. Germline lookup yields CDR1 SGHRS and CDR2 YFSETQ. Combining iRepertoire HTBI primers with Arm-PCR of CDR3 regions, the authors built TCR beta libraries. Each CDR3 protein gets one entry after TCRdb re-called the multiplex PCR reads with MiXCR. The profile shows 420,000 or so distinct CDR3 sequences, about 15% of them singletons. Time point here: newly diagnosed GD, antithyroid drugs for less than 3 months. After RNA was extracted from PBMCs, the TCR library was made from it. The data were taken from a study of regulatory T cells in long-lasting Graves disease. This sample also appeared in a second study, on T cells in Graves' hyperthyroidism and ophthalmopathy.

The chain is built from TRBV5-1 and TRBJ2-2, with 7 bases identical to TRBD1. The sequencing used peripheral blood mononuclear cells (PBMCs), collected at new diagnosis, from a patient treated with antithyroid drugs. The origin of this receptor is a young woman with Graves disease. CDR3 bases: TGCGCCAGCAGATTGGAAGTACAGGGGCACACCGGGGAGCTGTTTTTT. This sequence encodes CASRLEVQGHTGELFF.